The 20 T cell receptor beta chains presented below share a single source sample, sequenced in a study of Graves' ophthalmopathy and Graves' hyperthyroidism. TCR beta CDR3 regions were amplified from RNA transcripts. Second-round multiplex PCR followed a first-round RT-PCR using HTBI primers. TCRdb analysed the multiplex PCR reads with MiXCR anew, one entry per CDR3 protein. The table lists 300,000 to 400,000 distinct CDR3 sequences, around a sixth of them singletons. The specimen was peripheral blood. These receptors all stem from an adult man with Graves' ophthalmopathy.

This clonotype was counted ten times or more. V is TRBV24-1 and J is TRBJ1-2; D may be TRBD1 (5 bases). CDR1 is KGHDR and CDR2 is SFDVKD in the germline V gene. The CDR3 has 11 amino acids. Trimming pared 9 bases from V and 8 bases from J, leaving 12 bases between. The CDR3 sequence: CATSDSGGYTF. DNA of the CDR3: TGTGCCACCTCAGACAGCGGAGGCTACACCTTC.

On this clonotype itself: Since a much larger clone is just one base distant, this may be a read error. The J gene is TRBJ2-5, the V gene TRBV18, with 7 nucleotides matching TRBD2. This CDR3 contains 17 residues. The germline V gene encodes CDR1 KGHSH and CDR2 LQKENI. V trimming: 6 bases; J trimming: 1 base; junction bases outside the gene matches: 14. CDR3 region: CASSPMTSRSTQETQYF. The CDR3 nucleotides read TGTGCCAGCTCTCCTATGACTAGCAGGAGTACCCAAGAGACCCAGTACTTC. Full variable domain (remainder filled in from reference TRBV18 and TRBJ2-5): NAGVMQNPRHLVRRRGQEARLRCSPMKGHSHVYWYRQLPEEGLKFMVYLQKENIIDESGMPKERFSAEFPKEGPSILRIQQVVRGDSAAYFCASSPMTSRSTQETQYFGPGTRLLVL.

The V and J genes are TRBV28 and TRBJ2-5; no clear D gene. CDR3 length: 12 residues. V was shortened by 6 bases and J by 7 bases, with 12 bases between the two germline ends. CDR1 is MDHEN, CDR2 SYDVKM, per germline. CDR3: CASRVESGTQYF. DNA for the CDR3: TGTGCCAGCAGAGTCGAGAGTGGGACCCAGTACTTC. The full variable domain, its missing parts supplied by reference TRBV28 and TRBJ2-5, is DVKVTQSSRYLVKRTGEKVFLECVQDMDHENMFWYRQDPGLGLRLIYFSYDVKMKEKGDIPEGYSVSREKKERFSLILESASTNQTSMYLCASRVESGTQYFGPGTRLLVL.

This chain links TRBV19 with TRBJ2-5; 11 bases fit TRBD2. This CDR3 contains 15 residues. The germline V gene has CDR1 LNHDA and CDR2 SQIVND (reference sequence). Trimming removed 3 bases from V and 5 bases from J; junction bases left unmatched: 5. In nucleotides, the CDR3 is TGTGCCAGTAGTATCACTCTAGCGGGAGGTGAGACCCAGTACTTC. It is translated as CASSITLAGGETQYF.

The chain has TRBV20-1 and TRBJ2-5, with TRBD1 matching 9 bases. The ends lost 6 bases at V and 6 bases at J; junction bases unmatched: 11. Germline CDR1 reads DFQATT; CDR2 reads SNEGSKA (reference sequence). The CDR3 covers 14 residues. The CDR3 coding sequence is TGCAGTGCCCAAAACGCGGGACAGGGAAAGACCCAGTACTTC. As protein: CSAQNAGQGKTQYF.

A few counts support this clonotype. CDR3 sequence reads: CASTGARTGYEQYF. The CDR3 DNA reads as TGTGCCAGCACGGGGGCCAGAACCGGCTACGAGCAGTACTTC. This chain joins TRBV2 and TRBJ2-7, with D perhaps assigned TRBD1 or TRBD2 (6 bases each). This CDR3 contains 14 residues. V was trimmed by 7 bases and J by 3 bases, leaving 16 bases between them. The germline CDR1 and CDR2 sequences are SNHLY and FYNNEI. Variable domain in full (rest from reference TRBV2 and TRBJ2-7): EPEVTQTPSHQVTQMGQEVILRCVPISNHLYFYWYRQILGQKVEFLVSFYNNEISEKSEIFDDQFSVERPDGSNFTLKIRSTKLEDSAMYFCASTGARTGYEQYFGPGTRLTVT.

The CDR3 spells CASSTGVFHTEAFF. The DNA for the CDR3 is TGTGCCAGTAGTACAGGGGTTTTCCACACTGAAGCTTTCTTT. The V gene is TRBV19, the J gene TRBJ1-1, with D possibly matching TRBD1 (6 bases). Germline CDR1 is LNHDA and CDR2 is SQIVND (reference sequence). The CDR3 length is 14 residues. V dropped 4 bases and J dropped 3 bases, with 12 bases sitting between them.

This clonotype was counted many times. The gene calls are TRBV28 and TRBJ1-1; maybe TRBD1 (5 bases). Germline values: CDR1 MDHEN, CDR2 SYDVKM. The length of the CDR3 is 16 residues. Trimming removed 7 bases from V and 0 bases from J, with 18 bases in between. The CDR3, as DNA: TGTGCCAGCATACTTAGTGGGGCACCTATGAACACTGAAGCTTTCTTT. Translated: CASILSGAPMNTEAFF.

This clonotype appeared many times. V gene TRBV30 combines with J gene TRBJ2-7; D might be TRBD1 (6 bases). Germline V gene sequence: CDR1 GTSNPN, CDR2 SVGIG (reference sequence). The length of the CDR3 is 14 residues. With 1 base removed from V and 5 bases from J, the gap between germline ends came to 15 bases. CDR3 residues: CAWSAEARGNEQYF. CDR3 DNA: TGTGCCTGGAGTGCCGAAGCCAGGGGTAACGAGCAGTACTTC.

J is TRBJ2-2 and V is TRBV6-2 or TRBV6-3; 9 bases line up with TRBD2. CDR3 size: 17 residues. With 1 base clipped from V and 5 bases from J, the junction kept 8 bases outside the gene matches. CDR1 and CDR2 from the germline V gene are MNHEY and SVGEGT. The CDR3 loop is CASSYFSSGSRTGELFF. The CDR3 region has the DNA TGTGCCAGCAGTTACTTTAGTAGCGGGAGTAGAACCGGGGAGCTGTTTTTT.

V is TRBV7-2 and J is TRBJ1-1; 9 bases are a match to TRBD1. CDR1 is SGHTA and CDR2 is FQGNSA in the germline V gene. Unmatched junction bases numbered 5, after V lost 4 bases and J lost 2 bases. The CDR3 is made up of 15 amino acids. The DNA for the CDR3 is TGTGCCAGCAGCTCCTACAGGGGGCGCAACACTGAAGCTTTCTTT. This translates into CASSSYRGRNTEAFF. The full variable domain, in which reference TRBV7-2 and TRBJ1-1 provide the parts outside the CDR3, is GAGVSQSPSNKVTEKGKDVELRCDPISGHTALYWYRQSLGQGLEFLIYFQGNSAPDKSGLPSDRFSAERTGGSVSTLTIQRTQQEDSAVYLCASSSYRGRNTEAFFGQGTRLTVV.

Of note for this clonotype: One junction end does not reproduce the germline sequence, and a read error may be involved. This rearrangement joins TRBV2 to TRBJ2-7, with D unclear. This CDR3 has 18 amino acids. Germline V gene sequence: CDR1 SNHLY, CDR2 FYNNEI. CDR3 amino acids: CPSSSTHKSLSSTYEQYF. Here the CDR3 DNA reads TGTCCCAGCAGTTCTACCCACAAGTCTCTATCCTCAACCTACGAGCAGTACTTC.

This clonotype was picked up many times. The rearrangement joins TRBV6-1 to TRBJ1-6; D is undetermined. CDR1 is MNHNS, CDR2 SASEGT, per germline. This CDR3 spans 15 amino acids. V lost 2 bases and J lost 9, with 14 bases in between. The CDR3 DNA follows: TGTGCCAGCAGTGAACGGGTAATAGGTGCTTCACCCCTCCACTTT. Translating gives CASSERVIGASPLHF.

This clonotype was seen ten or more times. The chain couples TRBV24-1 to TRBJ1-2, with D unresolved. The germline V and J ends were trimmed by 1 base and 2 bases, with 7 bases remaining between them. Germline V gene sequence: CDR1 KGHDR, CDR2 SFDVKD. The CDR3 is 14 residues long. CDR3 in DNA: TGTGCCACCAGTGATTTTACGGAGAACTATGGCTACACCTTC. Residues: CATSDFTENYGYTF.

This clonotype was seen ten or more times. This sequence joins TRBV20-1 and TRBJ1-2; maybe TRBD1 (5 bases). Germline assignment: CDR1 DFQATT and CDR2 SNEGSKA (reference sequence). Trimming cost V 2 bases and J 5 bases, with 15 bases left between them. The CDR3 runs 14 residues. The CDR3 loop reads CSARPRGNVYGYTF. The CDR3 DNA reads TGCAGTGCTAGACCTCGGGGGAATGTGTATGGCTACACCTTC.

This clonotype was seen at least ten times. V usage is TRBV7-2 and J usage is TRBJ1-3; weak D call: TRBD1 (5 bases). V was pared by 1 base and J by 4 bases, with 11 bases between. Per the germline V gene, CDR1 is SGHTA and CDR2 is FQGNSA. The CDR3 has 15 amino acids. CDR3 sequence: CASSLGSGAGNTIYF. The CDR3, as DNA: TGTGCCAGCAGCTTAGGGTCCGGGGCAGGAAACACCATATATTTT.

A remark on this clonotype: The junction differs from germline at one of its ends, possibly a read error. The rearrangement links TRBV28 to TRBJ1-3, with D possibly being TRBD1 (5 bases). The CDR3 has 16 residues. Germline V gene data show CDR1 as MDHEN and CDR2 as SYDVKM. This CDR3 reads CASSFGGLLSGNTISF. The CDR3 nucleotides read TGTGCCAGCAGTTTTGGGGGACTTCTCTCTGGAAACACCATATCTTTT.

V and J are TRBV28 and TRBJ2-5; 8 bases are a match to TRBD1. Germline CDR1 MDHEN, CDR2 SYDVKM. The CDR3 has 14 residues. V trimming: 4 bases; J trimming: 4 bases; junction bases outside the gene matches: 5. This chain's CDR3 is CASSSGGLRETQYF. In DNA form, the CDR3 reads TGTGCCAGCAGTTCAGGGGGCCTCAGAGAGACCCAGTACTTC.

This clonotype was observed at least ten times. The V call is TRBV29-1, the J call TRBJ1-1; D gene unclear. V lost 7 bases to trimming and J lost 8 bases, with 14 bases between them. Germline V gene data show CDR1 as SQVTM and CDR2 as ANQGSEA. The CDR3 spans 11 residues. In nucleotides, the CDR3 is TGCAGCGCAGGAGTCAATAAAGAAGCTTTCTTT. Amino acid sequence: CSAGVNKEAFF.

There are many counts of this clonotype. The CDR3 DNA is TGTGCCAGCAGCTTAGATCGTGGCGGGCTCGGAAACACCATATATTTT. Protein sequence: CASSLDRGGLGNTIYF. The V call is TRBV11-2, the J call TRBJ1-3, with D hard to call. The CDR3 has 16 amino acids. Germline CDR1 reads SGHAT; CDR2 reads FQNNGV. Trimming pared 0 bases from V and 4 bases from J, leaving 13 bases between.